The entry that follows covers one T cell receptor (beta chain) sequence. Its antigen is undetermined. TCRdb fed the 5' RACE reads into MiXCR, producing one record per CDR3 protein. The sample comprises 270,000 or so distinct CDR3 sequences, 18% of which are singletons, and around 30% rests with the top ten. These data belong to a study of CD8 T cells in ankylosing spondylitis. Findings of the study overall: A motif in TCR beta, a set of eight or nine highly homologous variants, appeared characteristic of ankylosing spondylitis blood.

The V end was cut by 0 bases, the J end by 7 bases, with 3 bases between. Germline CDR1 reads MNHNY; CDR2 reads SVGAGI (reference sequence). CDR3 length: 11 amino acids. This chain joins TRBV6-6 and TRBJ1-2; D unresolved. Input material: blood, either unsorted or a sorted T cell fraction (not recorded which). This sequence was found in a male donor with ankylosing spondylitis or in good health (not recorded which). CDR3 bases: TGTGCCAGCAGTTACTCTGTTGGCTACACCTTC. It encodes CASSYSVGYTF.